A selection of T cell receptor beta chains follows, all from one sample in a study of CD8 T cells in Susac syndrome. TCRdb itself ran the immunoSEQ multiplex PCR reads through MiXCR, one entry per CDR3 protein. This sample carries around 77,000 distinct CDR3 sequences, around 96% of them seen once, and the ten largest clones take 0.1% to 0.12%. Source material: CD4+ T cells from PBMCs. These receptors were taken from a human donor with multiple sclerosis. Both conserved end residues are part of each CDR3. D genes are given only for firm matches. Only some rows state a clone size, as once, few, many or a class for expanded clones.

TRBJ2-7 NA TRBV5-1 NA CASSSGTVPYEQYF TGCGCCAGCAGCTCCGGGACCGTCCCATACGAGCAGTACTTC
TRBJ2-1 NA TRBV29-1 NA CSVEEGDISYNEQFF TGCAGCGTTGAAGAGGGAGACATATCCTACAATGAGCAGTTCTTC
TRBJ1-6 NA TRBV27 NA CASRGRGGDSPLHF TGTGCCAGCAGAGGCCGGGGGGGAGATTCACCCCTCCACTTT
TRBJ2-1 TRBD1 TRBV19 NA CASGQGIGSEQFF TGTGCATCGGGACAGGGTATTGGGAGTGAGCAGTTCTTC
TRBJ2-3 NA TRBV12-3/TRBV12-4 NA CASSPGGWGGDTQYF TGTGCCAGCAGTCCAGGGGGCTGGGGGGGAGATACGCAGTATTTT
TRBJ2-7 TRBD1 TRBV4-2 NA CASSHRQGGDEQYF TGTGCCAGCAGCCACCGACAGGGGGGGGACGAGCAGTACTTC
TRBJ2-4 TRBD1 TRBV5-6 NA CASSTYRLDRAAKNIQYF TGTGCCAGCAGCACCTACCGATTAGACAGGGCGGCCAAAAACATTCAGTACTTC
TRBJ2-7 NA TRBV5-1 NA CASSFTSGTPYEQYF TGCGCCAGCAGCTTCACCTCCGGGACCCCCTACGAGCAGTACTTC
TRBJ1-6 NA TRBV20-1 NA CSAGTVSSYNSPLHF TGCAGTGCGGGGACTGTAAGCTCCTATAATTCACCCCTCCACTTT
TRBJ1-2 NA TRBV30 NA CAWSVLYNYGYTF TGTGCCTGGAGTGTACTTTATAACTATGGCTACACCTTC
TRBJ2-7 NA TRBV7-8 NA CASSLGPARYEQYF TGTGCCAGCAGCTTAGGACCAGCGCGGTACGAGCAGTACTTC
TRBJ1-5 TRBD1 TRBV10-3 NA CAISDRGPSNQPQHF TGTGCCATCAGTGACAGGGGGCCGAGCAATCAGCCCCAGCATTTT
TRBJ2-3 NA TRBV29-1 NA CSVENTDTQYF TGCAGCGTTGAAAACACAGATACGCAGTATTTT
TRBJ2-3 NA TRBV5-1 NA CASSLEALTGTDTQYF TGCGCCAGCAGCTTGGAAGCCCTTACGGGCACAGATACGCAGTATTTT
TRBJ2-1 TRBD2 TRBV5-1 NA CASSLVLAGVEQFF TGCGCCAGCAGCTTGGTTCTAGCGGGGGTTGAGCAGTTCTTC
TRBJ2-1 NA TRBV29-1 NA CSVEDSATTNEQFF TGCAGCGTTGAAGATAGTGCTACCACCAATGAGCAGTTCTTC
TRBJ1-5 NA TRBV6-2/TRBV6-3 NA CASSYPRTRHNPGDQPQHF TGTGCCAGCAGTTACCCCCGTACCCGACATAACCCAGGGGATCAGCCCCAGCATTTT
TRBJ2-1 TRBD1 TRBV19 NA CASSIRTGGNEQFF TGTGCCAGTAGTATCAGGACAGGGGGCAATGAGCAGTTCTTC
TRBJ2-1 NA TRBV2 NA CASKKDSSSSYNEQFF TGTGCCAGCAAGAAAGACAGCTCAAGCTCCTACAATGAGCAGTTCTTC
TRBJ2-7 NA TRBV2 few CASSPILYEQYF TGTGCCAGCAGCCCCATACTCTACGAGCAGTACTTC
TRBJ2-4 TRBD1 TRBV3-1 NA CASSPPVRTGGLTKNIQYF TGTGCCAGCAGCCCCCCGGTGAGGACAGGCGGTCTAACCAAAAACATTCAGTACTTC
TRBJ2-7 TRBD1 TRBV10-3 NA CAISGMPGQGLYEQYF TGTGCCATCAGCGGGATGCCGGGACAGGGGTTATACGAGCAGTACTTC
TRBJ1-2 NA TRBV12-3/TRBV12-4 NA CASSWGLNEVYTF TGTGCCAGCAGTTGGGGACTCAACGAGGTCTACACCTTC
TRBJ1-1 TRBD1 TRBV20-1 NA CSARSGGAGGTEAFF TGCAGTGCTAGGTCAGGGGGCGCAGGGGGCACTGAAGCTTTCTTT
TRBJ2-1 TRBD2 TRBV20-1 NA CSALAGDTGSFF TGCAGTGCTTTAGCGGGGGACACCGGCTCCTTCTTC
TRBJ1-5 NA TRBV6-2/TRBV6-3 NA CASSHAGPYSNQPQHF TGTGCCAGCAGTCACGCGGGTCCCTATAGCAATCAGCCCCAGCATTTT
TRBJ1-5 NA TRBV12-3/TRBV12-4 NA CASSRQGSQPQHF TGTGCCAGCAGTCGGCAGGGTAGTCAGCCCCAGCATTTT
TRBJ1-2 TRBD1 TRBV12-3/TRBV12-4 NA CASSFWQGGGYTF TGTGCCAGCAGTTTCTGGCAGGGGGGCGGCTACACCTTC
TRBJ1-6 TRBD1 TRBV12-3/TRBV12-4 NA CASTVGTANSPLHF TGTGCCAGCACGGTCGGGACAGCAAATTCACCCCTCCACTTT
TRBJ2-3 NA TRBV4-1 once CASSQELGHTQYF TGCGCCAGCAGCCAAGAATTGGGGCATACGCAGTATTTT
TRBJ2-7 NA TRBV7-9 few CASSLGTASYEQYF TGTGCCAGCAGCTTAGGGACAGCTTCCTACGAGCAGTACTTC
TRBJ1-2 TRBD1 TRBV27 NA CASRETGPGYGYTF TGTGCCAGCAGAGAGACAGGGCCAGGCTATGGCTACACCTTC
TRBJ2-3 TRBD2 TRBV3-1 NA CASSRRGGADTQYF TGTGCCAGCAGCCGCCGGGGGGGGGCAGATACGCAGTATTTT
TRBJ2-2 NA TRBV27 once CASSLRGRSTGELFF TGTGCCAGCAGTCTCAGGGGCCGTAGCACCGGGGAGCTGTTTTTT
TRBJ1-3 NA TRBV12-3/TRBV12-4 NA CASSLGRLYSGNTIYF TGTGCCAGCAGTTTAGGTCGGTTGTACTCTGGAAACACCATATATTTT
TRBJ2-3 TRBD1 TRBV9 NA CASSLRQGINTQYF TGTGCCAGCAGCTTAAGACAGGGAATTAATACGCAGTATTTT
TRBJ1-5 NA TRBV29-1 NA CSAREGGNQPQHF TGCAGCGCCCGCGAGGGGGGGAATCAGCCCCAGCATTTT
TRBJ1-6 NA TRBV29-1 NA CSVAAGNNSPLHF TGCAGCGTTGCGGCTGGGAATAATTCACCCCTCCACTTT
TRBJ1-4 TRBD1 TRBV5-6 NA CASSLFVDRGEKLFF TGTGCCAGCAGCTTGTTCGTAGACAGGGGTGAAAAACTGTTTTTT
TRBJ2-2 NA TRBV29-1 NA CSVEVAGDLNTGELFF TGCAGCGTTGAAGTAGCAGGGGACCTGAACACCGGGGAGCTGTTTTTT
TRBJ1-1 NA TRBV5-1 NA CASSFSGVGGTEAFF TGCGCCAGCAGCTTTTCAGGGGTTGGCGGCACTGAAGCTTTCTTT
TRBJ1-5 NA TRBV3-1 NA CASSQGIGEPQHF TGTGCCAGCAGCCAAGGAATCGGGGAGCCCCAGCATTTT
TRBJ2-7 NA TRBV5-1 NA CASSLAGLEKQYF TGCGCCAGCAGCTTGGCCGGGCTGGAGAAGCAGTACTTC
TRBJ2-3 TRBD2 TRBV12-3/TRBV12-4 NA CASSLMLAGSDTQYF TGTGCCAGCAGTTTGATGCTAGCGGGTTCAGATACGCAGTATTTT
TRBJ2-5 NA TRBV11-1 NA CASSPRVSQETQYF TGTGCCAGCAGCCCCCGAGTGAGCCAAGAGACCCAGTACTTC
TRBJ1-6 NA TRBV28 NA CASSLWGREGSPLHF TGTGCCAGCAGTTTATGGGGCAGGGAGGGTTCACCCCTCCACTTT
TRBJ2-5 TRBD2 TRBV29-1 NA CSVAGGFRETQYF TGCAGCGTTGCCGGGGGGTTTCGGGAGACCCAGTACTTC
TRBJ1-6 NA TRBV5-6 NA CASSFSPGRKGSPLHF TGTGCCAGCAGCTTCTCCCCCGGACGCAAGGGTTCACCCCTCCACTTT
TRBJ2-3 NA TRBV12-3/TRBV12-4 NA CASSPTKGVLSTDTQYF TGTGCCAGCAGTCCTACTAAGGGGGTGCTTAGCACAGATACGCAGTATTTT
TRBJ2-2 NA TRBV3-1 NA CASSTLEVVGELFF TGTGCCAGCAGCACTCTGGAAGTGGTCGGGGAGCTGTTTTTT
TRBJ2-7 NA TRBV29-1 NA CSVGRAGDRSYEQYF TGCAGCGTTGGTCGGGCAGGGGACCGCTCCTACGAGCAGTACTTC
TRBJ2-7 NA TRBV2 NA CASSEARGQGEQYF TGTGCCAGCAGTGAGGCGAGGGGCCAAGGGGAGCAGTACTTC
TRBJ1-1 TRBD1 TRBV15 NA CATSGRMQGAEAFF TGTGCCACCAGCGGCAGAATGCAGGGGGCTGAAGCTTTCTTT